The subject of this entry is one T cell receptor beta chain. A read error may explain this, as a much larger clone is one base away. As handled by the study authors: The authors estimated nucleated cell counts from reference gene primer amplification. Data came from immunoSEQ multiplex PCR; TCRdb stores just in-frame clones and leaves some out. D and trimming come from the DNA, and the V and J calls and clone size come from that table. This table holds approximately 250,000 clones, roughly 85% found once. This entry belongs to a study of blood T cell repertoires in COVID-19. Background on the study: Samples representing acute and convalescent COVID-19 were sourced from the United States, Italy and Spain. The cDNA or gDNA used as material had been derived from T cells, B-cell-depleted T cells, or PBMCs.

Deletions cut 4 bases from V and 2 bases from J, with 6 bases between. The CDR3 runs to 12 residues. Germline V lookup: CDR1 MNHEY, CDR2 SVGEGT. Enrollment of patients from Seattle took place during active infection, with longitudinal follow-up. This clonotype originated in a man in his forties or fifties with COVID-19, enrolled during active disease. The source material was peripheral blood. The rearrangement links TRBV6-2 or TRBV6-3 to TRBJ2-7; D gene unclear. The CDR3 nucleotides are TGTGCCAGCAGTTCGTCAGCCTACGAGCAGTACTTC. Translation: CASSSSAYEQYF.